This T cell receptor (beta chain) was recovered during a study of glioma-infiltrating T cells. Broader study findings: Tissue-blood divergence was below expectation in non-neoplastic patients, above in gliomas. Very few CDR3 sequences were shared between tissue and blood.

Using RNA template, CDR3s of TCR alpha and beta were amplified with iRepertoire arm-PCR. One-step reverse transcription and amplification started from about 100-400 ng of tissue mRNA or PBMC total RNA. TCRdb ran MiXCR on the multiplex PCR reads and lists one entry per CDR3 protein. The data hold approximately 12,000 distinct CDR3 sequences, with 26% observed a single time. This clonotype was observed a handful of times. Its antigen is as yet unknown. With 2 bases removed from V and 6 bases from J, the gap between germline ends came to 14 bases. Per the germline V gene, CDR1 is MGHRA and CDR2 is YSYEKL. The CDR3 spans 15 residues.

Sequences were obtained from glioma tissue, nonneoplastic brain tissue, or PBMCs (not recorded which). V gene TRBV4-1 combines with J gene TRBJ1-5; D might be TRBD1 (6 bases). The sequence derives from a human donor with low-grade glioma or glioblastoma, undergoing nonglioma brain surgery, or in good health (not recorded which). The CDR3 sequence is CASSQLTGGSQPQHF. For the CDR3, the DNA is TGCGCCAGCAGCCAATTGACAGGTGGAAGTCAGCCCCAGCATTTT.